This T cell receptor beta chain originates from a study of CD39 and CD103 CD8 tumor-infiltrating T cells. The CDR3 loop spans 14 amino acids. The germline CDR1 and CDR2 sequences are SGHDT and YYEEEE. The germline V and J ends were trimmed by 0 bases and 2 bases, with 9 bases remaining between them. Between 10,000 and 100,000 sorted cells per subset supplied genomic DNA. Repertoires were generated with immunoSEQ multiplex PCR, while TCRdb's copy carries only in-frame clones and drops some. This sample has 2,500 to 3,500 clones, with roughly 80% found just once. Sorted CD3+CD4-CD8+CD45RA- TILs were divided into DN, SP and DP by CD39 and CD103.

The V and J genes are TRBV5-6 and TRBJ2-7, with D maybe TRBD1 (5 bases). The receptor was isolated from a human donor with head and neck squamous cell carcinoma. Sequencing was carried out using CD39- CD103- CD8+ T cells sorted from the tumor. Documented subset: CD103-CD39- double-negative CD45RA- CD8 T cells. The CDR3 bases are TGTGCCAGCAGCTTGGGGGAAGGGGCCTACGAGCAGTACTTC. It translates to CASSLGEGAYEQYF.